The rows below give T cell receptor beta chains drawn from one sample of a study of blood T cell repertoires in COVID-19. Libraries were prepared by immunoSEQ multiplex PCR; TCRdb keeps only in-frame clonotypes and omits some of them. The data contain more than 85,000 clones, approximately 91% of them singletons. Sequences were obtained from peripheral blood. The receptors were sampled from a woman older than 75 with acute or convalescent COVID-19. The conserved cysteine and the conserved F or W are not part of the CDR3 here.

CDR3	V	J	length
ASSARGRLLTGELF	TRBV9	TRBJ2-2	14
APGGRWGTSSYNEQF	TRBV19	TRBJ2-1	15
ASSRRTFQETQY	TRBV18	TRBJ2-5	12
ASSLWGTPNYGYT	TRBV28	TRBJ1-2	13
ASSQGQGAYEKLF	TRBV3-1/TRBV3-2	TRBJ1-4	13
ASSPTAGPYNEQF	TRBV6-5	TRBJ2-1	13
ATSDPGQGSTDTQY	TRBV24-1	TRBJ2-3	14
ASRNGVYEQY	TRBV3-1/TRBV3-2	TRBJ2-7	10
AISTSGTAGYGYT	TRBV10-3	TRBJ1-2	13
ASSPLPSGFQETQY	TRBV7-3	TRBJ2-5	14
ASSIVGPPSQSYT	TRBV19	TRBJ1-2	13
ASSDGLAGSTDTQY	TRBV5-5	TRBJ2-3	14
ATSRETSGGTDTQY	TRBV15	TRBJ2-3	14
ASSYRVLAEETQY	TRBV6-5	TRBJ2-5	13
ASSYSQQMNTEAF	TRBV6-5	TRBJ1-1	13
ASNLPGELF	TRBV19	TRBJ2-2	9
ASSLDPNEVYGYT	TRBV7-2	TRBJ1-2	13
ASSYAPRQRNTEAF	TRBV6-5	TRBJ1-1	14
ASSLYGGSSYNEQF	TRBV7-6	TRBJ2-1	14
ASSRTGANEKLF	TRBV19	TRBJ1-4	12
ASSRLQENTEAF	TRBV4-2	TRBJ1-1	12
ASSLAGAAGYT	TRBV5-4	TRBJ1-2	11
ASSYRGAEQY	TRBV6-2/TRBV6-3	TRBJ2-7	10
ASSLGLDGEQY	TRBV11-2	TRBJ2-7	11
STRPRGPQNEQF	TRBV29-1	TRBJ2-1	12
ASSTRDRYGYT	TRBV19	TRBJ1-2	11
ASSFGTVLYEQY	TRBV5-1	TRBJ2-7	12
ASRTGTSGSSDSTDTQY	TRBV3-1/TRBV3-2	TRBJ2-3	17
ASSKGRQGLGQPQH	TRBV27	TRBJ1-5	14
ASRRTGTGDYGYT	TRBV5-1	TRBJ1-2	13
ASLRQGDVDTQY	TRBV7-9	TRBJ2-3	12
ASSFLAGGPDTQY	TRBV5-1	TRBJ2-3	13
ATSAIRGSSGHSYNEQF	TRBV24-1	TRBJ2-1	17
ASSLLGSNTGELF	TRBV27	TRBJ2-2	13
ASSVGNYPGTEAF	TRBV9	TRBJ1-1	13
ASIPQGAGSNQPQH	TRBV28	TRBJ1-5	14
ASRDSQRDTEAF	TRBV19	TRBJ1-1	12
ASRPGTGYTNEKLF	TRBV5-1	TRBJ1-4	14
ASLSGGFTGELF	TRBV28	TRBJ2-2	12
AWIWGAGETDEQF	TRBV30	TRBJ2-1	13
ASSPIAGHSTDTQY	TRBV5-4	TRBJ2-3	14
ASGFGGLEKLF	TRBV12-5	TRBJ1-4	11
ATQAWGGQETQY	TRBV10-3	TRBJ2-5	12
AISDLGENTEAF	TRBV10-3	TRBJ1-1	12
ASSLPVYSPLH	TRBV7-9	TRBJ1-6	11
ASSREGGTDSVEQY	TRBV5-1	TRBJ2-7	14
ASRQRTEAF	TRBV2	TRBJ1-1	9
ASSSPRHGGGYGYT	TRBV27	TRBJ1-2	14
ASSLQGNTEAF	TRBV18	TRBJ1-1	11